Shown below are 18 T cell receptor beta chains from a single sample sequenced in a study of cytomegalovirus exposure and HLA in healthy donors. The primer mix had 60 Vbeta and 13 Jbeta primers. Sequencing was performed with immunoSEQ multiplex PCR; in TCRdb, only in-frame clones are kept and a portion is missing. The table lists over 150,000 clones, approximately 80% of them singletons. The sequenced material came from PBMCs. These receptors were obtained from a woman in her 50s in good health and CMV-seronegative.

In the case of this clone: Other DNA sequences within the sample encode an identical CDR3. The chain uses TRBV9 and TRBJ2-5; 7 nucleotides agree with TRBD1. Trimming took 0 bases from V and 5 from J; bases not matched to a gene: 4. The CDR3 covers 14 residues. Germline V CDR1 and CDR2: SGDLS, YYNGEE. The CDR3 DNA follows: TGTGCCAGCAGCGTAGATCAGGGGGATGAGACCCAGTACTTC. Encoded protein: CASSVDQGDETQYF.

The V and J genes are TRBV9 and TRBJ2-1, with 7 nucleotides matching TRBD1. With 0 bases clipped from V and 4 bases from J, the junction kept 10 bases outside the gene matches. Germline V CDR1 and CDR2: SGDLS, YYNGEE. The CDR3 totals 17 residues. CDR3 in DNA: TGTGCCAGCAGCGTAGGGTTGGGAGCAGGGGGATACAATGAGCAGTTCTTC. This encodes CASSVGLGAGGYNEQFF.

The CDR3 bases are TGCAGCGTTGAAGAGGCTATGGGAGCACGAAGAAACTATGGCTACACCTTC. It translates to CSVEEAMGARRNYGYTF. V gene TRBV29-1 combines with J gene TRBJ1-2; D gene unclear. V was clipped by 0 bases and J by 2 bases, with 19 bases between them. Germline V gives CDR1 SQVTM, CDR2 ANQGSEA. There are 17 residues in the CDR3. Full variable domain (missing parts from reference TRBV29-1 and TRBJ1-2): SAVISQKPSRDICQRGTSLTIQCQVDSQVTMMFWYRQQPGQSLTLIATANQGSEATYESGFVIDKFPISRPNLTFSTLTVSNMSPEDSSIYLCSVEEAMGARRNYGYTFGSGTRLTVV.

The gene calls are TRBV6-1 and TRBJ2-7; D not certain. V was cut by 7 bases and J by 0 bases, with 10 bases left in between. Per germline, CDR1 MNHNS and CDR2 SASEGT. There are 13 residues in the CDR3. Here the CDR3 reads CASTRQISYEQYF. The DNA for the CDR3 is TGTGCCAGCACCCGCCAGATCTCCTACGAGCAGTACTTC.

This sequence joins TRBV19 and TRBJ1-1; D is ambiguous. Deletions cut 4 bases from V and 2 bases from J, with 14 bases between. This CDR3 has 15 amino acids. Germline V gives CDR1 LNHDA, CDR2 SQIVND (reference sequence). This CDR3 reads CASSSWEAPNTEAFF. CDR3 nucleotides: TGTGCCAGTAGTAGCTGGGAGGCACCAAACACTGAAGCTTTCTTT.

Comment on this clone: A read error may produce the germline difference seen at one junction end. This chain links TRBV7-8 with TRBJ2-7; 11 nucleotides agree with TRBD2. The germline gives CDR1 SGHVS, CDR2 FQNEAQ. The CDR3 has 16 residues. Here the CDR3 DNA reads TGTGCCAGCAGCTTAGCGCTAGCGGGAGGCCTCTACGAGCAGTGCTTC. Its protein is CASSLALAGGLYEQCF.

The chain carries TRBV29-1 and TRBJ1-4; 9 bases fit TRBD1. J was trimmed by 7 bases and V by 6 bases; bases with no gene match: 6. The CDR3 loop spans 13 amino acids. CDR1 and CDR2 (germline): SQVTM, ANQGSEA. The CDR3 here is CSVTGDRAEKLFF. CDR3 bases: TGCAGCGTCACAGGGGACAGGGCTGAAAAACTGTTTTTT.

This clone occurred a few times. V is TRBV19 and J is TRBJ2-5; 9 bases map to TRBD2. CDR1 and CDR2 (germline): LNHDA, SQIVND (reference sequence). V dropped 4 bases and J dropped 4; count of bases not matched to a gene: 13. CDR3 length: 17 residues. The CDR3 nucleotides read TGTGCCAGTAGTAGCCCTGACGGCGGGGGGGCCGGAGAGACCCAGTACTTC. Its translation: CASSSPDGGGAGETQYF.

The chain is built from TRBV7-2 and TRBJ2-3; a possible D gene is TRBD1 (5 bases). The CDR3 extends over 14 amino acids. In germline, CDR1 is SGHTA, CDR2 FQGNSA. The V end lost 2 bases, the J end lost 3 bases, and 9 bases lay between the germline ends. CDR3 residues: CASSLRGRTDTQYF. DNA for the CDR3: TGTGCCAGCAGCTTAAGGGGAAGGACAGATACGCAGTATTTT.

This clone was counted a single time. The chain links TRBV7-2 to TRBJ1-2, with 8 bases aligning to TRBD1. The CDR3 covers 15 residues. V trimming: 5 bases; J trimming: 3 bases; junction bases outside the gene matches: 8. In germline, CDR1 is SGHTA, CDR2 FQGNSA. In DNA, the CDR3 is TGTGCCAGCAGCGCCCGACAGGGGCGTGACTATGGCTACACCTTC. Protein: CASSARQGRDYGYTF.

Regarding this clone: The same CDR3 can be traced to other DNA sequences in this sample. This chain connects TRBV7-2 to TRBJ2-1; TRBD1 aligns across 7 bases. V shed 5 bases, J shed 2 bases, and the junction held 6 bases outside the gene matches. The CDR3 is made up of 15 amino acids. CDR1 and CDR2 (germline): SGHTA, FQGNSA. CDR3 residues: CASSSTGTAYNEQFF. The CDR3 coding sequence is TGTGCCAGCAGCAGTACCGGGACAGCCTACAATGAGCAGTTCTTC.

V usage is TRBV5-1 and J usage is TRBJ1-1; D uncertain. Germline V CDR1 and CDR2: SGHRS, YFSETQ. There are 15 residues in the CDR3. Trimming cost V 0 bases and J 0 bases, with 9 bases left between them. CDR3 loop: CASSLDPGMNTEAFF. CDR3 nucleotides: TGCGCCAGCAGCTTGGATCCGGGGATGAACACTGAAGCTTTCTTT.

The V call is TRBV7-2, the J call TRBJ2-5; TRBD1 might be the D (6 bases). V was pared by 5 bases and J by 2 bases, with 18 bases between. The CDR3 consists of 16 residues. CDR1 SGHTA and CDR2 FQGNSA come from the germline V gene. This CDR3 reads CASSPNLRTAQETQYF. CDR3 DNA: TGTGCCAGCAGCCCAAACTTACGGACAGCTCAAGAGACCCAGTACTTC.

The CDR3 here is CASSNGARVAEAFF. CDR3 bases: TGCGCCAGCAGCAACGGTGCCAGGGTGGCTGAAGCTTTCTTT. V is TRBV5-1 and J is TRBJ1-1, with D possibly TRBD1 on 5 matching bases. This CDR3 region has 14 residues. Germline CDR1 is SGHRS and CDR2 is YFSETQ. V was pared by 4 bases and J by 6 bases, with 16 bases between.

The chain uses TRBV18 and TRBJ2-1; 11 bases map to TRBD2. The CDR3 is made up of 17 amino acids. Trimming cost V 4 bases and J 5 bases; bases outside gene matches: 10. CDR1 is KGHSH, CDR2 LQKENI, per germline. The CDR3 protein is CASSQASGLAGNNEQFF. CDR3 in DNA: TGTGCCAGCTCACAAGCTTCAGGACTAGCGGGTAACAATGAGCAGTTCTTC.

This chain uses TRBV2 with TRBJ2-1, with 7 bases fitting TRBD2. The CDR3 runs to 12 residues. Germline assignment: CDR1 SNHLY and CDR2 FYNNEI. V lost 7 bases to trimming and J lost 8 bases; unmatched junction nucleotides: 5. The CDR3 is CASNRDYYEQFF. For the CDR3, the DNA is TGTGCCAGCAACCGGGACTATTATGAGCAGTTCTTC.

The rearrangement joins TRBV29-1 to TRBJ2-5, with a possible D match to TRBD2 (5 bases). This CDR3 has 11 amino acids. Trimming pared 7 bases from V and 5 bases from J, leaving 11 bases between. CDR1 is SQVTM and CDR2 is ANQGSEA in the germline V gene. The CDR3 sequence: CSASPGETQYF. The CDR3 DNA reads TGCAGCGCATCCCCGGGGGAGACCCAGTACTTC.

V usage is TRBV19 and J usage is TRBJ2-1, with TRBD2 matching 10 bases. Trimming cost V 6 bases and J 7 bases; bases outside gene matches: 6. The CDR3 consists of 14 residues. CDR1 is LNHDA and CDR2 is SQIVND in the germline V gene (reference sequence). CDR3 nucleotide sequence: TGTGCCAGTAGATTAGCGGGAGGATGGAATGAGCAGTTCTTC. This encodes CASRLAGGWNEQFF.